Shown below are 25 T cell receptor beta chains from a single sample sequenced in a study of T cells after posttransplantation cyclophosphamide. The data were produced by immunoSEQ multiplex PCR, yet TCRdb's version contains in-frame clones alone and is incomplete. The sample offers about 40,000 clones and no singletons, the top ten holding 5.5% to 6%. Sequencing input: PBMCs. The receptors were gathered from a man aged 30-40 years in good health and a related stem cell transplant donor.

This clone was seen ten or more times. CDR3 amino acids: CASSQDRGPSYGYTF. The DNA of the CDR3 is TGCGCCAGCAGCCAAGACAGGGGGCCTAGCTATGGCTACACCTTC. J is TRBJ1-2 and V is TRBV4-3; 8 bases agree with TRBD1. The CDR3 covers 15 residues. The V and J ends lost 0 bases and 4 bases, in that order; junction bases with no gene match: 4. Germline V gene lookup returns CDR1 LGHNA and CDR2 YSLEER.

The rearrangement joins TRBV5-1 to TRBJ1-1, with TRBD1 identical over 8 bases. V shed 4 bases and J 3 bases; nucleotides not matched to a gene: 11. The CDR3 totals 16 residues. Germline CDR1 reads SGHRS; CDR2 reads YFSETQ. CDR3: CASSTRTRGRDTEAFF. CDR3 DNA sequence: TGCGCCAGCAGCACAAGAACCAGGGGGCGCGACACTGAAGCTTTCTTT.

This clone came up many times. The chain has TRBV6-5 and TRBJ1-1; 7 bases line up with TRBD1. The CDR3 covers 14 residues. J gave up 4 bases and V 2 bases, and 4 bases lay outside the gene matches. Per germline, CDR1 MNHEY and CDR2 SVGAGI. CDR3 in amino acids: CASSYTTGFTEAFF. CDR3 DNA sequence: TGTGCCAGCAGTTACACGACAGGGTTCACTGAAGCTTTCTTT.

This clone was recorded many times. CDR3 sequence (DNA): TGTGCCAGCAGCCAAAGGTCCGAAGGGGAGACCCAGTACTTC. This gives the protein CASSQRSEGETQYF. The V and J genes are TRBV4-2 and TRBJ2-5; D remains unclear. The germline CDR1 and CDR2 sequences are LGHNA and YNFKEQ. This CDR3 has 14 residues. The ends were cut back, 2 bases at V and 5 bases at J, with 12 bases in the middle.

This clone was seen ten or more times. The CDR3 region is CASSRTGTGFYEQYF. CDR3 nucleotides: TGTGCCAGTAGTAGAACCGGGACAGGGTTCTACGAGCAGTACTTC. The rearrangement joins TRBV19 to TRBJ2-7, with 9 nucleotides matching TRBD1. V lost 4 bases, J lost 3 bases, and 7 bases stayed unmatched. The CDR3 consists of 15 residues. The germline CDR1 and CDR2 sequences are LNHDA and SQIVND (reference sequence).

This clone was observed at least ten times. This CDR3 reads CASTLGAPVWRMNTEAFF. CDR3 sequence (DNA): TGTGCCAGCACCCTTGGGGCCCCTGTTTGGAGAATGAACACTGAAGCTTTCTTT. The V and J genes are TRBV2 and TRBJ1-1; D may be TRBD1 (5 bases). Trimming pared 7 bases from V and 0 bases from J, leaving 24 bases between. The length of the CDR3 is 18 residues. Germline values: CDR1 SNHLY, CDR2 FYNNEI.

This clone came up many times. The chain is built from TRBV18 and TRBJ1-6, with TRBD1 matching 7 bases. Germline CDR1 and CDR2: KGHSH and LQKENI. This CDR3 contains 14 residues. V lost 3 bases, J lost 7 bases, and 3 bases stayed unmatched. CDR3 DNA: TGTGCCAGCTCACCGACACAGGGGAATTCACCCCTCCACTTT. The encoded protein is CASSPTQGNSPLHF.

The sample holds many counts of this clone. The gene calls are TRBV4-1 and TRBJ2-7; TRBD2 matches 10 bases. The length of the CDR3 is 16 residues. The V segment lost 1 base and the J segment 5 bases; nucleotides outside the gene matches: 8. Germline CDR1 and CDR2: MGHRA and YSYEKL. For the CDR3, the DNA is TGCGCCAGCAGCCAAGTCCCCGGGCTAGCGGGGGACGAGCAGTACTTC. Protein sequence: CASSQVPGLAGDEQYF.

The sample holds many counts of this clone. The chain carries TRBV19 and TRBJ2-2; weak D call: TRBD1 (5 bases). Per germline, CDR1 LNHDA and CDR2 SQIVND (reference sequence). V gave up 4 bases and J gave up 2 bases, with 8 bases separating them. The CDR3 length is 14 residues. The CDR3 coding sequence is TGTGCCAGTAGTACTGACAGTAACACCGGGGAGCTGTTTTTT. Residues: CASSTDSNTGELFF.

This clone has ten or more counts. The chain is built from TRBV28 and TRBJ2-7; TRBD1 matches at 8 bases. Looked up from germline, CDR1 is MDHEN and CDR2 is SYDVKM. V dropped 7 bases and J dropped 6; count of bases not matched to a gene: 14. There are 15 residues in the CDR3. The CDR3: CASNPTGTGTAEQYF. The CDR3 DNA reads TGTGCCAGCAATCCTACCGGGACAGGTACTGCCGAGCAGTACTTC.

This clone was seen at least ten times. The genes are TRBV4-2 and TRBJ1-4; a weak D match, TRBD1 (5 bases). Per germline, CDR1 LGHNA and CDR2 YNFKEQ. This CDR3 has 15 amino acids. With 0 bases removed from V and 8 bases from J, the gap between germline ends came to 13 bases. This CDR3 is CASSQEDTEREKLFF. The CDR3 DNA follows: TGTGCCAGCAGCCAAGAGGACACCGAGAGGGAAAAACTGTTTTTT.

This clone has at least ten counts. The gene calls are TRBV27 and TRBJ1-1, with a possible D match to TRBD1 (6 bases). The CDR3 runs 14 residues. V lost 0 bases to trimming and J lost 4 bases, with 9 bases between them. CDR1 and CDR2 from the germline V gene are MNHEY and SMNVEV (reference sequence). CDR3 sequence: CASSLSKGGTEAFF. CDR3 nucleotide sequence: TGTGCCAGCAGTTTATCGAAAGGGGGCACTGAAGCTTTCTTT.

This clone was counted between two and nine times. The chain uses TRBV5-1 and TRBJ2-3; D perhaps matches TRBD2 (6 bases). The germline V and J ends were trimmed by 0 bases and 5 bases, with 16 bases remaining between them. CDR3 length: 16 residues. Looked up from germline, CDR1 is SGHRS and CDR2 is YFSETQ. CDR3 nucleotide sequence: TGCGCCAGCAGCTTGGCCCGGTGGGGGGAGAGAGATACGCAGTATTTT. It codes for CASSLARWGERDTQYF.

This clone appeared many times. This chain joins TRBV11-3 and TRBJ2-1; D might be TRBD1 (6 bases). The V end was cut by 3 bases, the J end by 6 bases, with 9 bases between. The CDR3 loop spans 13 amino acids. CDR1 and CDR2 from the germline V gene are SGHNT and YENEEA. This chain's CDR3 is CASSLTGPNEQFF. The CDR3 DNA reads TGTGCCAGCAGCTTGACAGGCCCCAATGAGCAGTTCTTC.

With regard to this clone: One end of the junction varies from germline; a read error may be responsible. This chain links TRBV6-1 with TRBJ2-2, with TRBD1 identical over 9 bases. Germline V lookup: CDR1 MNHNS, CDR2 SASEGT. CDR3 size: 14 residues. The CDR3 DNA reads TGTGCCAGCAGACAGGGGGCGCACACCGGGCAGCTGTTTTTT. Translation gives CASRQGAHTGQLFF.

This clone was seen many times. V is TRBV29-1 and J is TRBJ1-4; 7 bases are a match to TRBD1. V lost 6 bases to trimming and J lost 5 bases; unmatched junction nucleotides: 6. The CDR3 covers 13 residues. CDR1 and CDR2 (germline): SQVTM, ANQGSEA. The CDR3 loop reads CSVRDRQNEKLFF. CDR3 nucleotide sequence: TGCAGCGTCCGGGACAGACAAAATGAAAAACTGTTTTTT. Complete variable domain (other parts from reference TRBV29-1 and TRBJ1-4): SAVISQKPSRDICQRGTSLTIQCQVDSQVTMMFWYRQQPGQSLTLIATANQGSEATYESGFVIDKFPISRPNLTFSTLTVSNMSPEDSSIYLCSVRDRQNEKLFFGSGTQLSVL.

This clone was counted ten times or more. DNA for the CDR3: TGCGCCAGCAGCTTGGCCGGCAGGGACAATCAGCCCCAGCATTTT. It yields the protein CASSLAGRDNQPQHF. The chain carries TRBV5-1 and TRBJ1-5; TRBD1 might be the D (5 bases). Trimming shortened V by 0 bases and J by 3 bases, and 10 bases separated the two germline ends. Germline loops: CDR1 SGHRS, CDR2 YFSETQ. This CDR3 region has 15 residues.

Ten or more counts support this clone. This chain connects TRBV29-1 to TRBJ2-7; possibly TRBD1 for D (5 bases). This CDR3 contains 12 residues. Between the trimmed V and J ends, which lost 4 bases and 0 bases, there was a span of 7 bases. Germline-derived CDR1 and CDR2 are SQVTM and ANQGSEA. The CDR3 region is CSVGQRSYEQYF. CDR3 nucleotide sequence: TGCAGCGTTGGACAGCGCTCCTACGAGCAGTACTTC.

The gene calls are TRBV4-2 and TRBJ2-5; D might be TRBD1 (5 bases). Trimming removed 0 bases from V and 6 bases from J, with 11 bases in between. Germline CDR1 reads LGHNA; CDR2 reads YNFKEQ. There are 14 residues in the CDR3. The CDR3 bases are TGTGCCAGCAGCCAAGATGGGGCCTGGCAGACCCAGTACTTC. It yields the protein CASSQDGAWQTQYF.

V and J are TRBV6-1 and TRBJ1-5; D gene unclear. This CDR3 contains 14 residues. CDR1 is MNHNS, CDR2 SASEGT, per germline. V shed 7 bases and J shed 4 bases, with 14 bases lying between them. CDR3 DNA: TGTGCCAGCAATCGGTACGGGGTAAATCAGCCCCAGCATTTT. Encoded protein: CASNRYGVNQPQHF.

This clone was picked up many times. Here the CDR3 reads CASSQETGGNSPLHF. The CDR3 coding sequence is TGTGCCAGCAGCCAAGAAACAGGGGGGAATTCACCCCTCCACTTT. The V call is TRBV4-2, the J call TRBJ1-6; 8 nucleotides agree with TRBD1. Germline CDR1 LGHNA, CDR2 YNFKEQ. Trimming took 0 bases from V and 7 from J; bases not matched to a gene: 2. The CDR3 loop spans 15 amino acids.

Many counts were recorded for this clone. The chain couples TRBV4-3 to TRBJ2-1; 7 positions agree with TRBD2. This CDR3 comprises 17 residues. Germline lookup yields CDR1 LGHNA and CDR2 YSLEER. The trim removed 2 bases at V and 4 bases at J, leaving 11 bases unmatched. CDR3 sequence (DNA): TGCGCCAGCAGCCAACCCCCGATCGGCGGGGGATACAATGAGCAGTTCTTC. Amino acid sequence: CASSQPPIGGGYNEQFF.

At least ten counts were recorded for this clone. The chain couples TRBV12-5 to TRBJ2-7; D is unclear. Trimming cost V 1 base and J 2 bases, with 6 bases left between them. There are 13 residues in the CDR3. CDR1 LGHNT and CDR2 FRNRAP come from the germline V gene. The chain's CDR3 is CASGLGQTYEQYF. CDR3 DNA sequence: TGTGCTAGTGGTTTGGGGCAAACCTACGAGCAGTACTTC.

Many counts were recorded for this clone. V and J are TRBV5-4 and TRBJ1-3, with 9 bases lining up with TRBD1. Germline CDR1 and CDR2: SGHNT and YYREEE (reference sequence). The ends lost 0 bases at V and 4 bases at J; junction bases unmatched: 8. This CDR3 has 17 amino acids. The CDR3: CASSLALRTGAGNTIYF. DNA of the CDR3: TGTGCCAGCAGCTTGGCCCTGAGGACAGGGGCCGGAAACACCATATATTTT.

This clone was picked up many times. V usage is TRBV6-1 and J usage is TRBJ2-1, with TRBD1 matching 7 bases. Germline trimming cut 7 bases from V and 6 bases from J; bases unmatched to any gene: 6. The CDR3 is 13 amino acids. Per the germline V gene, CDR1 is MNHNS and CDR2 is SASEGT. The CDR3: CASTPTGINEQFF. Written as DNA, the CDR3 is TGTGCCAGCACCCCGACAGGGATCAATGAGCAGTTCTTC.